Listed here is a single TCR beta chain. This sample is part of a study of blood T cell repertoires in COVID-19. V was pared by 0 bases and J by 8 bases, with 14 bases between. This CDR3 region has 15 residues. Germline V lookup: CDR1 PRHDT, CDR2 FYEKMQ (reference sequence). Authors' methods: Estimation of nucleated cell counts was performed using reference gene primer amplification. Repertoires were generated with immunoSEQ multiplex PCR, while TCRdb's copy carries only in-frame clones and drops some. The V and J calls and clone size are taken from that table; D and trimming were inferred from the DNA. Counted here are approximately 670,000 clones, 90% occurring once; the ten biggest clones make up over 0.2%.

The clonotype was recovered from a woman aged 18-29 years with acute or convalescent COVID-19. V and J are TRBV13 and TRBJ2-1, with TRBD1 as a possible D gene (5 bases). Sample: peripheral blood. The CDR3 region has the DNA TGTGCCAGCAGCTTAGGGGAGATCAACAGGCATGAGCAGTTCTTC. Translation gives CASSLGEINRHEQFF.